The clone carrying this T cell receptor (beta chain) was picked up one time. Its antigen is as yet unknown. Some clones are missing from TCRdb's copy, which holds only in-frame ones; the method was immunoSEQ multiplex PCR. The sample includes around 1.9 million clones, roughly 91% seen only once; the top ten take roughly 1.8%. CDR1 and CDR2 from the germline V gene are SGHNT and YENEEA. V shed 3 bases and J 3 bases; nucleotides not matched to a gene: 5. This CDR3 has 15 amino acids. These data originate in a study of shared clonotypes between healthy human individuals. Looking at the study overall: Each donor contributed plates that comprised three CD4 naive, three CD4 memory, two CD8 naive and one CD8 memory. The study, taken as a whole, reports: A small donor pool kept down the genetic and exposure-history diversity that was represented. Naive CD4 clonotypes overlapped across a handful of donors at roughly 4.5%. Generally, naive subsets came out with larger estimated richness than memory subsets.

Naive-designated CD8 cells lacked CD45RO, were positively enriched for CCR7, and omitted terminally differentiated effector memory CD45RA+ cells. This TCR came from a man between 18 and 29 years old in good health. Some clones in this sample may be carry-over from other donors' samples. The chain links TRBV11-3 to TRBJ2-7, with 10 bases identical to TRBD1. The sample comprised naive CD8+ T cells from PBMCs. CDR3: CASSLGTGVLYEQYF. CDR3 DNA sequence: TGTGCCAGCAGCTTGGGGACAGGGGTTCTCTACGAGCAGTACTTC. The entire variable domain, with the rest obtained from reference TRBV11-3 and TRBJ2-7, is as follows: EAGVVQSPRYKIIEKKQPVAFWCNPISGHNTLYWYLQNLGQGPELLIRYENEEAVDDSQLPKDRFSAERLKGVDSTLKIQPAELGDSAVYLCASSLGTGVLYEQYFGPGTRLTVT.